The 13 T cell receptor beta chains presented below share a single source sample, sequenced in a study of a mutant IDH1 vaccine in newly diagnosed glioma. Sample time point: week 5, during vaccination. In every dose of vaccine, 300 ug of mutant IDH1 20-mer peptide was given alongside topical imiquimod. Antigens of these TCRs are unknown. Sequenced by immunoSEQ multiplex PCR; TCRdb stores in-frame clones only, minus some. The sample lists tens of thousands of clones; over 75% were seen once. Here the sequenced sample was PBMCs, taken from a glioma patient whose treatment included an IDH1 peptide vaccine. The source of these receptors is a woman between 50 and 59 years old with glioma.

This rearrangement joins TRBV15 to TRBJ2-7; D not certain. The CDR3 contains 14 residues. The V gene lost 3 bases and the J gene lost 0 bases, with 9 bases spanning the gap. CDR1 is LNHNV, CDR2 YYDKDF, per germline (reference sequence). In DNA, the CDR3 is TGTGCCACCAGCAGTAGGGCAGACTCCTACGAGCAGTACTTC. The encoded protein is CATSSRADSYEQYF.

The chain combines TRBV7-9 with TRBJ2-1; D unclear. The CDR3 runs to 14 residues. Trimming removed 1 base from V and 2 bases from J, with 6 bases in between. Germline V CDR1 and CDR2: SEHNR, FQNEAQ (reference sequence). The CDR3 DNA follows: TGTGCCAGCAGCTTAGGGGGTACCTACAATGAGCAGTTCTTC. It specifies CASSLGGTYNEQFF.

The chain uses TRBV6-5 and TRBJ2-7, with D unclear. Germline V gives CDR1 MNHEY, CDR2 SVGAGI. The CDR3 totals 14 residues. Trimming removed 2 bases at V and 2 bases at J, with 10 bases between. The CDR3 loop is CASSYGRKPYEQYF. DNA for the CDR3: TGTGCCAGCAGTTACGGCAGGAAACCCTACGAGCAGTACTTC.

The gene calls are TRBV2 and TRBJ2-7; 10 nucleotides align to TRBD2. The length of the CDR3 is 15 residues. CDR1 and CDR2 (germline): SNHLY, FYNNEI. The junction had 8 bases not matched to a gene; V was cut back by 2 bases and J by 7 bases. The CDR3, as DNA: TGTGCCAGCAGTGAACGGCTAGCGGGAGTCGATGAGCAGTACTTC. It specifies CASSERLAGVDEQYF.

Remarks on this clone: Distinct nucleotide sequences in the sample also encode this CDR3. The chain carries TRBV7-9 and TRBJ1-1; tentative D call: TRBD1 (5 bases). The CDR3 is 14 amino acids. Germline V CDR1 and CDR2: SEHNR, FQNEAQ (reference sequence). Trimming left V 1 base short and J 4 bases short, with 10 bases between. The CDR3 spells CASSLGGARTEAFF. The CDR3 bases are TGTGCCAGCAGCTTAGGAGGGGCCCGCACTGAAGCTTTCTTT. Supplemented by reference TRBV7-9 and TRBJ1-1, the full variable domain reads DTGVSQNPRHKITKRGQNVTFRCDPISEHNRLYWYRQTLGQGPEFLTYFQNEAQLEKSRLLSDRFSAERPKGSFSTLEIQRTEQGDSAMYLCASSLGGARTEAFFGQGTRLTVV.

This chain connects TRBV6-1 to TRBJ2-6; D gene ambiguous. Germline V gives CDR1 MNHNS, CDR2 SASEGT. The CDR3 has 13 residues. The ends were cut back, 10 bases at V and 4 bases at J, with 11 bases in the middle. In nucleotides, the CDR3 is TGTGCCACTAGGCCTGGAGGGGCCAACGTCCTGACTTTC. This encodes CATRPGGANVLTF.

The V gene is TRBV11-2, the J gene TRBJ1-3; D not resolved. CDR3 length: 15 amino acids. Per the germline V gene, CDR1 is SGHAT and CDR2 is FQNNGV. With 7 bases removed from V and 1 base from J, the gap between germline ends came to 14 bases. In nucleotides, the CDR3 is TGTGCCAGCACCCAATGGACGGCATCTGGAAACACCATATATTTT. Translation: CASTQWTASGNTIYF.

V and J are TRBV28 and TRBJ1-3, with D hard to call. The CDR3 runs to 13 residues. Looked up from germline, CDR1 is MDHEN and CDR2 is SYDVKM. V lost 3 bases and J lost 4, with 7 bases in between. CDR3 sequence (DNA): TGTGCCAGCAGTTTTCGGTACGGAAACACCATATATTTT. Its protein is CASSFRYGNTIYF.

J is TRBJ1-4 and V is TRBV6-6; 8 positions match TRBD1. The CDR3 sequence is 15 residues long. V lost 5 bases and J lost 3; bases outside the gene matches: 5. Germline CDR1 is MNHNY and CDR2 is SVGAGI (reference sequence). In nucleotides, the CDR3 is TGTGCCAGCAGTAGAACAGGGGGGCCTAATGAAAAACTGTTTTTT. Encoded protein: CASSRTGGPNEKLFF.

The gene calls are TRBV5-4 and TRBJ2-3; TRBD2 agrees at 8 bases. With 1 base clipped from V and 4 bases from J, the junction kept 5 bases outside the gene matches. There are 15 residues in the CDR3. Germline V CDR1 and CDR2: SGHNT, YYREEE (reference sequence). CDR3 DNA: TGTGCCAGCAGCTTGAAGCGGGAGAGGTCAGATACGCAGTATTTT. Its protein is CASSLKRERSDTQYF.

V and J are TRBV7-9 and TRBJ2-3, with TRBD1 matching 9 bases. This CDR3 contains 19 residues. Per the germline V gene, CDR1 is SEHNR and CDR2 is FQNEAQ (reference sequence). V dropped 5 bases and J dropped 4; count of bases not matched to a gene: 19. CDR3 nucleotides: TGTGCCAGCAGCACAGTCCCGGGACAGGGCTTGAAGGGCCCAGATACGCAGTATTTT. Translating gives CASSTVPGQGLKGPDTQYF.

The CDR3 DNA reads TGTGCCAGCAGGAAAATGGGGGACGAGCAGTACTTC. The encoded protein is CASRKMGDEQYF. This chain links TRBV2 with TRBJ2-7; D may correspond to TRBD1 or TRBD2 (5 bases each). CDR1 is SNHLY and CDR2 is FYNNEI in the germline V gene. This CDR3 comprises 12 residues. Trimming pared 6 bases from V and 5 bases from J, leaving 11 bases between.

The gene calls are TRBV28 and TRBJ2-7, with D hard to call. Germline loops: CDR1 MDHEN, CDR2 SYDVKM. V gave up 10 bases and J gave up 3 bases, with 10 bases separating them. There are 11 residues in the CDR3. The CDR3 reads CAIMRGYEQYF. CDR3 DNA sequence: TGTGCCATCATGAGAGGCTACGAGCAGTACTTC.